The 14 T cell receptor beta chains below were found in one sample sequenced in a study of beta chain features in type 1 diabetes. These receptors' targets are unknown. Expressed TCRB transcripts were sequenced, since all the RNA that had been isolated was reverse transcribed. Clones were sequenced by immunoSEQ multiplex PCR, and TCRdb holds only the in-frame ones, with some missing. The table includes roughly 400,000 clones, over 8.5% detected once. Study-wide points: Within each of all four CD4+ subsets, Type 1 diabetes patients had TCRB CDR3s that were moderately but significantly shorter.

Sequenced: central memory CD4+ T cells from blood. These receptors all stem from a man under 40 with type 1 diabetes.

The rearrangement joins TRBV6-6 to TRBJ1-2; the D gene is possibly TRBD1 (5 bases). The germline gives CDR1 MNHNY, CDR2 SVGAGI (reference sequence). The CDR3 totals 12 residues. The V end was cut by 5 bases, the J end by 6 bases, with 10 bases between. In DNA, the CDR3 is TGTGCCAGCAGTATCCAGGGCAATGGCTACACCTTC. Residues: CASSIQGNGYTF.

V gene TRBV5-1 combines with J gene TRBJ2-3, with D possibly called TRBD1 or TRBD2 (6 bases each). The germline gives CDR1 SGHRS, CDR2 YFSETQ. V was shortened by 4 bases and J by 2 bases, with 11 bases between the two germline ends. The CDR3 sequence is 14 residues long. The CDR3 reads CASSRGGYTDTQYF. The CDR3 bases are TGCGCCAGCAGCCGAGGGGGGTACACAGATACGCAGTATTTT.

This clone has just a few counts. V usage is TRBV6-1 and J usage is TRBJ2-2; 10 bases match TRBD1. CDR1 and CDR2 from the germline V gene are MNHNS and SASEGT. V lost 0 bases and J lost 6; bases outside the gene matches: 7. The CDR3 sequence is 17 residues long. This CDR3 is CASSEALGQGRAGELFF. CDR3 bases: TGTGCCAGCAGTGAAGCCCTGGGACAGGGGAGAGCCGGGGAGCTGTTTTTT.

The chain carries TRBV11-2 and TRBJ2-1; D possibly corresponds to TRBD1 (5 bases). Trimming left V 1 base short and J 7 bases short, with 11 bases between. The CDR3 length is 14 residues. The germline V gene has CDR1 SGHAT and CDR2 FQNNGV. In nucleotides, the CDR3 is TGTGCCAGCAGCTTAGCAGGGCTTGGAAATGAGCAGTTCTTC. Its translation is CASSLAGLGNEQFF.

This clone was recorded a few times. The CDR3 DNA reads TGTGCCAGCAGCTCGGGTGGCCCTGGCTACACCTTC. This translates into CASSSGGPGYTF. V and J are TRBV7-9 and TRBJ1-2; D remains ambiguous. CDR3 size: 12 residues. Germline CDR1 is SEHNR and CDR2 is FQNEAQ (reference sequence). Trimming shortened V by 4 bases and J by 7 bases, and 10 bases separated the two germline ends.

This clone was counted many times. This sequence joins TRBV5-1 and TRBJ2-2; 10 bases map to TRBD1. Trimming removed 0 bases from V and 9 bases from J; junction bases left unmatched: 2. Looked up from germline, CDR1 is SGHRS and CDR2 is YFSETQ. The CDR3 totals 14 residues. CDR3 nucleotides: TGCGCCAGCAGCTTGGGACAGGGGGCCAGGGAGCTGTTTTTT. Protein product: CASSLGQGARELFF.

The count of this clone is one. The V gene is TRBV7-9, the J gene TRBJ1-1; D possibly corresponds to TRBD1 (5 bases). Per germline, CDR1 SEHNR and CDR2 FQNEAQ (reference sequence). The V end was cut by 2 bases, the J end by 0 bases, with 7 bases between. This CDR3 region has 14 residues. The DNA of the CDR3 is TGTGCCAGCAGCTTAATAGGGGTGAACACTGAAGCTTTCTTT. It translates to CASSLIGVNTEAFF.

This clone appeared a few times. The rearrangement links TRBV6-1 to TRBJ1-1, with D possibly being TRBD1 (5 bases). The CDR3 is made up of 10 amino acids. Trimming left V 9 bases short and J 10 bases short, with 12 bases between. Germline lookup yields CDR1 MNHNS and CDR2 SASEGT. CDR3 loop: CASTGRGAFF. The CDR3, as DNA: TGTGCCAGTACGGGACGGGGAGCTTTCTTT.

The chain carries TRBV6-1 and TRBJ1-1, with D unresolved. Germline V gives CDR1 MNHNS, CDR2 SASEGT. The V and J ends lost 1 base and 4 bases respectively, with 19 bases between them. The CDR3 totals 17 residues. This chain's CDR3 is CASSEDMRGSGSTEAFF. The CDR3 region has the DNA TGTGCCAGCAGTGAAGACATGAGAGGCTCGGGGAGCACTGAAGCTTTCTTT.

The J gene is TRBJ2-4, the V gene TRBV7-8; D is unresolved. Trimming shortened V by 2 bases and J by 5 bases, and 7 bases separated the two germline ends. The CDR3 totals 13 residues. Germline V gives CDR1 SGHVS, CDR2 FQNEAQ. Here the CDR3 DNA reads TGTGCCAGCAGCTTATACAGCCAAAACATTCAGTACTTC. Its protein product is CASSLYSQNIQYF.

To note about this clone: Other DNA sequences in this specimen translate into the identical CDR3. The rearrangement links TRBV5-1 to TRBJ1-1, with D uncertain. Germline CDR1 reads SGHRS; CDR2 reads YFSETQ. CDR3 size: 13 residues. The V gene lost 0 bases and the J gene lost 1 base, with 4 bases spanning the gap. The CDR3 nucleotides are TGCGCCAGCAGCTTGGTAACGAACACTGAAGCTTTCTTT. Its translation: CASSLVTNTEAFF. Full variable domain (remainder filled in from reference TRBV5-1 and TRBJ1-1): KAGVTQTPRYLIKTRGQQVTLSCSPISGHRSVSWYQQTPGQGLQFLFEYFSETQRNKGNFPGRFSGRQFSNSRSEMNVSTLELGDSALYLCASSLVTNTEAFFGQGTRLTVV.

This clone occurred a few times. The chain employs TRBV29-1 and TRBJ2-5; 12 bases align to TRBD2. Trimming took 5 bases from V and 4 from J; bases not matched to a gene: 5. The germline CDR1 and CDR2 sequences are SQVTM and ANQGSEA. The CDR3 spans 14 residues. CDR3 sequence reads: CSVILAGGGETQYF. CDR3 in DNA: TGCAGCGTTATACTAGCGGGAGGAGGAGAGACCCAGTACTTC.

CDR3 nucleotide sequence: TGCGCCAGCAGCCAAGAAGGTCTAGCGGGAGATACGCAGTATTTT. Encoded protein: CASSQEGLAGDTQYF. This rearrangement joins TRBV4-1 to TRBJ2-3; TRBD2 agrees at 8 bases. The junction had 4 bases not matched to a gene; V was cut back by 0 bases and J by 5 bases. This CDR3 is 15 amino acids long. Looked up from germline, CDR1 is MGHRA and CDR2 is YSYEKL.

This clone turned up a few times. Compared with germline, one end of the junction differs, possibly owing to a read error. The chain recombines TRBV7-7 with TRBJ2-5; D possibly corresponds to TRBD2 (5 bases). The CDR3 is 15 amino acids. CDR1 SSHAT and CDR2 FNYEAQ come from the germline V gene (reference sequence). CDR3 coding DNA: TGTGCTAGCAGCCCGGGGTCCGTACCTCAAGAGACCCAGTACTTC. Protein product: CASSPGSVPQETQYF.